A selection of T cell receptor beta chains follows, all from one sample in a study of OX40 agonist ivuxolimab in advanced cancers. Sequencing was performed with immunoSEQ multiplex PCR; in TCRdb, only in-frame clones are kept and a portion is missing. The sample lists 40,000 to 55,000 clones, approximately 92% seen once, with around 24% in the top ten. The sample consisted of CD4+ or CD8+ T cells sorted from blood, taken in a trial of the OX40 agonist ivuxolimab. The source of these receptors is an adult with an advanced solid tumor such as melanoma, head and neck, liver or kidney cancer. The CDR3 runs from the conserved cysteine through the conserved F or W. Size is stated for part of the rows, as once, few or many counts, or as a class when the clone is expanded.

abundance	v_gene	len	j_gene	CDR3aa
NA	TRBV4-3	16	TRBJ2-2	CASSQDFPAGGGELFF
NA	TRBV7-6	16	TRBJ2-1	CASSPETSGSYNEQFF
NA	TRBV19	14	TRBJ2-7	CASSTQYSGYEQYF
NA	TRBV7-9	15	TRBJ1-1	CASSPWRTMNTEAFF
NA	TRBV29-1	11	TRBJ1-2	CSVPVRLGGEF
NA	TRBV7-9	16	TRBJ2-2	CASSHLLAENTGELFF
NA	TRBV19	15	TRBJ1-2	CATYGLGALGYGYTF
NA	TRBV13	16	TRBJ1-2	CASSLQTGDSNYGYTF
NA	TRBV19	15	TRBJ2-1	CASTDGLGWYNEQFF
NA	TRBV28	11	TRBJ2-3	CASSLFYASWF
NA	TRBV4-2	19	TRBJ2-3	CASSLRGLAGGLGTDTQYF
NA	TRBV7-9	16	TRBJ2-4	CASSKYTSGSRLIQYF
NA	TRBV4-1	16	TRBJ2-1	CASSQETGRPYNEQFF
NA	TRBV13	16	TRBJ2-7	CASSQNTGQGHYEQYF
NA	TRBV9	16	TRBJ2-1	CASSVALAGHYNEQFF
NA	TRBV11-2	13	TRBJ2-1	CASSPGLGDEQFF
NA	TRBV2	14	TRBJ2-1	CASLGISSRNEQFF
NA	TRBV18	14	TRBJ2-1	CASSPQGDYNEQFF
NA	TRBV2	15	TRBJ2-1	CASSFGRWGRDEQFF
NA	TRBV7-8	16	TRBJ1-4	CASSPGRFATNEKLFF
NA	TRBV27	17	TRBJ2-3	CASSLTSRQGVTDTQYF
NA	TRBV7-8	15	TRBJ1-3	CASSLLGSVGNTIYF
NA	TRBV9	15	TRBJ2-2	CASSGPRDRGGELFF
NA	TRBV28	15	TRBJ2-7	CASSSPGTSYYEQYF
NA	TRBV27	13	TRBJ2-1	CASSPLDLNEQFF
once	TRBV30	16	TRBJ1-4	CAWSAPSRATNEKLFF
NA	TRBV6-6	12	TRBJ2-5	CASSYLRETQYF
NA	TRBV7-9	14	TRBJ1-2	CASSEDRGPLGYTF
NA	TRBV7-8	15	TRBJ2-1	CASSLRTSGSNEQFF
NA	TRBV19	13	TRBJ2-7	CASSRQGAHEQYF
once	TRBV28	16	TRBJ2-7	CASSIYRALNPYEQYF
NA	TRBV15	14	TRBJ2-1	CATSPPGRSNEQFF
NA	TRBV2	22	TRBJ2-4	CASSDGTSGTGAYQLAKNIQYF
NA	TRBV7-6	12	TRBJ2-2	CASSDSSGELFF
NA	TRBV19	18	TRBJ1-4	CASSIAGSPIATNEKLFF
NA	TRBV5-4	14	TRBJ2-7	CASSHPEGIYEQYF
few	TRBV2	12	TRBJ2-7	CASSDPRYEQYF
NA	TRBV13	14	TRBJ2-2	CASSPVINTGELFF
NA	TRBV14	17	TRBJ2-7	CASSQDSGLAGGYEQYF
NA	TRBV6-5	14	TRBJ2-7	CASSSLDSFYEQYF
NA	TRBV27	13	TRBJ2-7	CASGVGLEYEQYF
NA	TRBV6-5	15	TRBJ2-7	CASSYSGGAADEQYF
NA	TRBV21-1	17	TRBJ2-5	CASSKWGLAGDQETQYF
NA	TRBV2	16	TRBJ2-7	CASRAGAGQGIHEQYF